This TCR beta chain was sequenced during a study of blood T cell repertoires in COVID-19. Study-wide context: Samples representing acute and convalescent COVID-19 were sourced from the United States, Italy and Spain.

The CDR3 spans 12 residues. V was trimmed by 7 bases and J by 8 bases, leaving 14 bases between them. In the source study's methods: Reference gene primers were amplified, and this amplification served to estimate nucleated cell counts. Assay used: immunoSEQ multiplex PCR; TCRdb lists only in-frame clones, some missing. The V and J calls and clone size were taken over from that table, and D and trimming were inferred from the DNA. The sample has about 230,000 clones; around 83% are singletons. The chain employs TRBV12-3 or TRBV12-4 and TRBJ1-1, with unresolved D. This TCR was recovered from a man in his forties or fifties with acute or convalescent COVID-19. Sequencing was performed on peripheral blood. Here the CDR3 reads CASTPLQFEAFF. Written as DNA, the CDR3 is TGTGCCAGCACCCCACTCCAATTCGAAGCTTTCTTT.